This T cell receptor beta chain was documented in a study of siplizumab effects on memory and regulatory T cells. CDR3 length: 17 amino acids. With 1 base clipped from V and 4 bases from J, the junction kept 8 bases outside the gene matches. Germline-derived CDR1 and CDR2 are SGHRS and YFSETQ. Study results and caveats: Siplizumab, the agent tested, significantly reduced alloreactive sequences traceable to unstimulated CD4+ memory cells.

A word on this clone: Its specificity is not known.

Using immunoSEQ multiplex PCR, the repertoire was profiled, and TCRdb retains in-frame clones only, with some absent. Here the sample spans 85,000 to 130,000 clones, 80% to 95% being singletons. Source material: CD4+ T cells sorted from blood. The clonotype comes from a human donor in good health. Some clones in this sample may be carry-over from other donors' samples. The chain uses TRBV5-1 and TRBJ2-1; 10 bases match TRBD2. The CDR3 DNA follows: TGCGCCAGCAGCTTGTCCAGCGGGAGGGCAACGTACAATGAGCAGTTCTTC. This gives the protein CASSLSSGRATYNEQFF.